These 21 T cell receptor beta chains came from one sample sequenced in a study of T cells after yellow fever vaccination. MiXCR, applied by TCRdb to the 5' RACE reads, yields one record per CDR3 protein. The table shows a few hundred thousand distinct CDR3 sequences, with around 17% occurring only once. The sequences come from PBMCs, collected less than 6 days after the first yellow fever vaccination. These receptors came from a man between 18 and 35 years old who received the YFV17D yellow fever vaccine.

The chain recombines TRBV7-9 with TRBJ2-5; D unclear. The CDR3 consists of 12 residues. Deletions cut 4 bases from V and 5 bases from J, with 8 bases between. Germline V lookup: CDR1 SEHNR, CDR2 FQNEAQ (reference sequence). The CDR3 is CASSSLEETQYF. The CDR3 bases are TGTGCCAGCAGCTCGCTAGAGGAGACCCAGTACTTC.

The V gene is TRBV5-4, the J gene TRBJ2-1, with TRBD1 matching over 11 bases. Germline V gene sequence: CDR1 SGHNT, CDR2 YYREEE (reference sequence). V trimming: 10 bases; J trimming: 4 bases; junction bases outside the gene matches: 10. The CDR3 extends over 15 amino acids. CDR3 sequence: CAYPGDRGSYNEQFF. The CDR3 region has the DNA TGTGCCTACCCGGGGGACAGGGGGTCGTACAATGAGCAGTTCTTC.

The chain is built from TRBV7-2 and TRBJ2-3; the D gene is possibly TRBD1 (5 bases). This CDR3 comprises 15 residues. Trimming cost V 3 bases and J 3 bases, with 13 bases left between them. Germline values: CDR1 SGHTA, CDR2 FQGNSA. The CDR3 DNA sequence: TGTGCCAGCAGCTTCTCAAGGGGAACGACAGATACGCAGTATTTT. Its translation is CASSFSRGTTDTQYF.

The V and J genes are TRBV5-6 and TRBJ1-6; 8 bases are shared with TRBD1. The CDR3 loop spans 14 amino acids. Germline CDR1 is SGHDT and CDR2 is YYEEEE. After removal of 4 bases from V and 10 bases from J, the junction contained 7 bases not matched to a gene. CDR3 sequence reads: CASSQMTGVSPLHF. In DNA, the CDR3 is TGTGCCAGCAGCCAGATGACAGGGGTGTCACCCCTCCACTTT.

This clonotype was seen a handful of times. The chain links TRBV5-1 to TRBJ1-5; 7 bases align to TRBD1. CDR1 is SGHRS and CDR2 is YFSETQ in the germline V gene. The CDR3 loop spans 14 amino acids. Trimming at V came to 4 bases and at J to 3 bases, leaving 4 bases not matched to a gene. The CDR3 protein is CASSVGTVNQPQHF. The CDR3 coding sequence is TGCGCCAGCAGCGTCGGGACAGTCAATCAGCCCCAGCATTTT. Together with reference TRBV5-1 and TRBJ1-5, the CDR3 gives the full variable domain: KAGVTQTPRYLIKTRGQQVTLSCSPISGHRSVSWYQQTPGQGLQFLFEYFSETQRNKGNFPGRFSGRQFSNSRSEMNVSTLELGDSALYLCASSVGTVNQPQHFGDGTRLSIL.

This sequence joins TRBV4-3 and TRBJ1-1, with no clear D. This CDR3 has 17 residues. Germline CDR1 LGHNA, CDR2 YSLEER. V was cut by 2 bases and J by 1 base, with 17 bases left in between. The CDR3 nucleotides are TGCGCCAGCAGCCAACGAGGAATAGGAACAGAGAACACTGAAGCTTTCTTT. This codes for CASSQRGIGTENTEAFF.

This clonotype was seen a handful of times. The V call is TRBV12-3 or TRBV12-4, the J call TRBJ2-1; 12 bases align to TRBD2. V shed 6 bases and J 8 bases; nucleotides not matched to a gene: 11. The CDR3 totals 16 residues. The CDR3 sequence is CASRTLTSGGLDEQFF. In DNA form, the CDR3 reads TGTGCCAGCAGAACCCTGACTAGCGGGGGTCTAGATGAGCAGTTCTTC.

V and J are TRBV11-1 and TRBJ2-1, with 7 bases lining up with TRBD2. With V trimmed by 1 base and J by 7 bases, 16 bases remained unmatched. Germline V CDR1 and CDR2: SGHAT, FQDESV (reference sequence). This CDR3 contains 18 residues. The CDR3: CASSLVGRGRDFSNEQFF. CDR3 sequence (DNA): TGTGCCAGCAGCTTAGTGGGGAGGGGCAGGGATTTTTCAAATGAGCAGTTCTTC.

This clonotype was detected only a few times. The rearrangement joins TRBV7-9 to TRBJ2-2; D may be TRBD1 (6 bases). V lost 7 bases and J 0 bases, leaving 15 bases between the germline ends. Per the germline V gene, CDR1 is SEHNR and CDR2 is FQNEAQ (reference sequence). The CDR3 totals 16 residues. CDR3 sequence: CASNKLDRPNTGELFF. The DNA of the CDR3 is TGTGCCAGCAACAAATTGGACAGACCGAACACCGGGGAGCTGTTTTTT.

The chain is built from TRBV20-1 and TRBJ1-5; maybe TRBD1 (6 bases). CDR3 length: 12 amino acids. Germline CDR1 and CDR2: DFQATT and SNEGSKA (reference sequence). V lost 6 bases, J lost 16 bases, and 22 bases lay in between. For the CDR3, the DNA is TGCAGTGCCAGGGGACGACGGCCCGGAGTTCATTTT. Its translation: CSARGRRPGVHF.

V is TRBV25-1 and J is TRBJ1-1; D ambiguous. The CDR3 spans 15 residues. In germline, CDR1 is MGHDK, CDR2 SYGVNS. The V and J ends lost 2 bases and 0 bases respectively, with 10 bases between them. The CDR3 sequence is CASSEMGSMNTEAFF. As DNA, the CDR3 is TGTGCCAGCAGTGAAATGGGGAGTATGAACACTGAAGCTTTCTTT.

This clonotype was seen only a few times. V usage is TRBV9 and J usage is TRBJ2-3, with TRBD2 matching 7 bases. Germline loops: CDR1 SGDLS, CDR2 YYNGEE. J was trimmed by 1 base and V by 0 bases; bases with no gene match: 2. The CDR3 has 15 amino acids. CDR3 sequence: CASSVDLAGTDTQYF. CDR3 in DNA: TGTGCCAGCAGCGTAGATCTAGCGGGCACAGATACGCAGTATTTT.

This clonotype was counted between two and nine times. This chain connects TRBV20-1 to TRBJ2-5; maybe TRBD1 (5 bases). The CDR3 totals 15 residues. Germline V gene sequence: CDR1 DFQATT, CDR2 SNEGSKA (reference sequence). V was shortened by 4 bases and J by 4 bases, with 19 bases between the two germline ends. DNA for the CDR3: TGCAGTGCTAATCCCCTAGACGAAACAGGAGAGACCCAGTACTTC. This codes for CSANPLDETGETQYF.

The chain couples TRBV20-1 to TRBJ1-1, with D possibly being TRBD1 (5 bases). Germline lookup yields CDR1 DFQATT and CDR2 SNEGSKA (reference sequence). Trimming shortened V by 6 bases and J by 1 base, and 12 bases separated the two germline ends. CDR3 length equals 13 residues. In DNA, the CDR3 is TGCAGTGCGCGGAGGGGATGGAACACTGAAGCTTTCTTT. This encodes CSARRGWNTEAFF.

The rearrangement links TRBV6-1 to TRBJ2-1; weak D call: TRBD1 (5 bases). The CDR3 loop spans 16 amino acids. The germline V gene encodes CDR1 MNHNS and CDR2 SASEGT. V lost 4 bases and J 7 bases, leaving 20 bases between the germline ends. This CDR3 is CASSGASGSLRNEQFF. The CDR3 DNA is TGTGCCAGCAGTGGAGCTTCAGGGTCATTGAGAAATGAGCAGTTCTTC.

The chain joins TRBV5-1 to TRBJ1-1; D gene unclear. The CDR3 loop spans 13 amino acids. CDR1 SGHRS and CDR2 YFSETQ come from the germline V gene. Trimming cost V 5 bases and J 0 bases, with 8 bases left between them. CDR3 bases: TGCGCCAGCAGTGAGGCGGTGAACACTGAAGCTTTCTTT. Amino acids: CASSEAVNTEAFF.

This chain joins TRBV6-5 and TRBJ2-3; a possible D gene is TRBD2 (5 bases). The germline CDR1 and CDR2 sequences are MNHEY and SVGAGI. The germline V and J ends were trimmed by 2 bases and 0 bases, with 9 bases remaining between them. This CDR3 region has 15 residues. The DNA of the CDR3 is TGTGCCAGCAGTTACCGGGATACTAGCACAGATACGCAGTATTTT. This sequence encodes CASSYRDTSTDTQYF.

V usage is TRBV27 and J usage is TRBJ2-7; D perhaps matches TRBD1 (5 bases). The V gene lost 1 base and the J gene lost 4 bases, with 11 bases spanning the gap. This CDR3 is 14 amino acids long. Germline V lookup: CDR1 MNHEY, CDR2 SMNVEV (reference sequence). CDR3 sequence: CASSLCPGWYEQYV. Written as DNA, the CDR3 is TGTGCCAGCAGTTTATGCCCAGGGTGGTACGAGCAGTACGTC.

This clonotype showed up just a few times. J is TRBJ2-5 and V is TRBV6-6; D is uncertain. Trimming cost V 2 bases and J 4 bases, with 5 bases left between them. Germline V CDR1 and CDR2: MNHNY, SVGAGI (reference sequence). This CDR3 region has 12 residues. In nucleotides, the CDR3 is TGTGCCAGCAGTTACGAACGAGAGACCCAGTACTTC. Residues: CASSYERETQYF.

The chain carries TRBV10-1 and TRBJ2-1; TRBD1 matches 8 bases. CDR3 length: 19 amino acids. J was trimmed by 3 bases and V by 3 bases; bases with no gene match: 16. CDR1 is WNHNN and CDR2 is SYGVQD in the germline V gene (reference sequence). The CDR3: CASSDFQGAPLTRYNEQFF. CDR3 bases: TGCGCCAGCAGTGATTTTCAGGGGGCGCCCCTCACCCGCTACAATGAGCAGTTCTTC.

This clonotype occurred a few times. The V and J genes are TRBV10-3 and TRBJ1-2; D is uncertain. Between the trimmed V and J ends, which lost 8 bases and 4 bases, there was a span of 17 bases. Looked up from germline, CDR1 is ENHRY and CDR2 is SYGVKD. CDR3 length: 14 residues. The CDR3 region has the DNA TGTGCCATCTCAGACCAAACGCAGACCTATGGCTACACCTTC. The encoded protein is CAISDQTQTYGYTF.